The 15 T cell receptor beta chains presented below share a single source sample, sequenced in a study of regulatory T cells in long-lasting Graves disease. Time point meaning: newly diagnosed GD, antithyroid drugs for less than 3 months. PBMC-derived RNA was used for the TCR library. Construction of TCR beta libraries relied on iRepertoire HTBI primers and on Arm-PCR targeting CDR3 regions. TCRdb recomputed calls from the multiplex PCR reads with MiXCR, one row per CDR3 protein. Of 250,000 or so distinct CDR3 sequences listed, 20% to 25% are singletons. Specimen: peripheral blood mononuclear cells (PBMCs), collected at new diagnosis, from a patient treated with antithyroid drugs. The receptors derive from a female donor with Graves disease.

This clonotype occurred many times. The chain combines TRBV20-1 with TRBJ2-1; tentative D call: TRBD2 (6 bases). Germline loops: CDR1 DFQATT, CDR2 SNEGSKA (reference sequence). This CDR3 comprises 13 residues. V was trimmed by 2 bases and J by 3 bases, leaving 8 bases between them. The CDR3: CSARMGGYNEQFF. For the CDR3, the DNA is TGCAGTGCTAGAATGGGGGGCTACAATGAGCAGTTCTTC.

V gene TRBV6-1 combines with J gene TRBJ1-3; D is unresolved. The CDR3 extends over 15 amino acids. Looked up from germline, CDR1 is MNHNS and CDR2 is SASEGT. V lost 1 base and J 2 bases, leaving 9 bases between the germline ends. The CDR3 DNA reads TGTGCCAGCAGTGAAGGGTGGGGAACTGGAAACACCATATATTTT. Translating it yields CASSEGWGTGNTIYF.

The sample holds many counts of this clonotype. The gene calls are TRBV12-3 or TRBV12-4 and TRBJ2-5; TRBD1 is a possible D gene (5 bases). Trimming took off 5 bases at V and 2 bases at J, with 15 bases between the two ends. The CDR3 contains 15 residues. The CDR3 sequence is CASSIRLGPQETQYF. The DNA for the CDR3 is TGTGCCAGCAGTATCCGCCTGGGGCCACAAGAGACCCAGTACTTC.

This clonotype has ten or more counts. V usage is TRBV18 and J usage is TRBJ2-3; TRBD1 matches at 8 bases. Germline V CDR1 and CDR2: KGHSH, LQKENI. V shed 5 bases, J shed 5 bases, and the junction held 6 bases outside the gene matches. This CDR3 contains 14 residues. The CDR3 reads CASSNQGAEDTQYF. In DNA, the CDR3 is TGTGCCAGCTCAAACCAGGGGGCTGAAGATACGCAGTATTTT.

The V gene is TRBV20-1, the J gene TRBJ2-1, with TRBD2 matching over 14 bases. The germline V gene has CDR1 DFQATT and CDR2 SNEGSKA (reference sequence). The CDR3 consists of 15 residues. The junction had 6 bases not matched to a gene; V was cut back by 5 bases and J by 6 bases. CDR3 region: CSAWGLAGVANEQFF. As DNA, the CDR3 is TGCAGTGCTTGGGGACTAGCGGGAGTGGCCAATGAGCAGTTCTTC.

Concerning this clonotype itself: This may arise from a read error, as a much more abundant clone is one base away. This chain joins TRBV20-1 and TRBJ1-1; the D is unclear. The CDR3 length is 12 residues. Germline V gene data show CDR1 as DFQATT and CDR2 as SNEGSKA (reference sequence). The CDR3 region has the DNA TGCATTGCTGAATACAGGAACACTGAAGCTTTCTTT. It is translated as CIAEYRNTEAFF.

This clonotype was seen ten or more times. The chain joins TRBV7-2 to TRBJ1-1, with D unresolved. This CDR3 is built from 14 residues. V gave up 4 bases and J gave up 1 base, with 10 bases separating them. The germline gives CDR1 SGHTA, CDR2 FQGNSA. The DNA of the CDR3 is TGTGCCAGCAGCTCCGAGACGAGGAACACTGAAGCTTTCTTT. It encodes CASSSETRNTEAFF.

The CDR3 reads CASSSTAGAGQYF. CDR3 in DNA: TGTGCCAGCAGCTCTACCGCCGGGGCGGGTCAGTACTTC. V usage is TRBV7-2 and J usage is TRBJ2-7; D may correspond to TRBD1 or TRBD2 (5 bases each). The CDR3 sequence is 13 residues long. Trimming cost V 4 bases and J 10 bases, with 17 bases left between them. The germline V gene encodes CDR1 SGHTA and CDR2 FQGNSA.

The table lists this clonotype with many counts. The chain has TRBV5-1 and TRBJ2-7; 9 bases align to TRBD1. The CDR3 contains 15 residues. J gave up 5 bases and V 0 bases, and 6 bases lay outside the gene matches. The V gene's germline CDR1 is SGHRS and CDR2 YFSETQ. The CDR3 DNA reads as TGCGCCAGCAGCTTGGGTGGGACAGGGTCCCACGAGCAGTACTTC. It is translated as CASSLGGTGSHEQYF.

This clonotype was seen repeatedly, ten times or more. The rearrangement links TRBV29-1 to TRBJ2-7; TRBD2 matches at 10 bases. The germline V gene encodes CDR1 SQVTM and CDR2 ANQGSEA. This CDR3 has 12 amino acids. The CDR3 is CCATSGVAEQYF. DNA for the CDR3: TGCTGCGCCACTAGCGGGGTAGCGGAGCAGTACTTC.

As for this clonotype: This likely came from a read error, as a far larger clone is one base away. V usage is TRBV6-2 or TRBV6-3 and J usage is TRBJ2-1; D is undetermined. This CDR3 comprises 15 residues. Per the germline V gene, CDR1 is MNHEY and CDR2 is SVGEGT. Here the CDR3 reads CASSYSGRAYNVQFF. CDR3 nucleotide sequence: TGTGCCAGCAGTTACTCGGGTAGGGCTTACAATGTGCAGTTCTTC.

J is TRBJ2-7 and V is TRBV11-2; D is undetermined. Germline lookup yields CDR1 SGHAT and CDR2 FQNNGV. Trimming stripped 3 bases from V and 1 base from J, with 10 bases between. CDR3 length: 14 residues. The CDR3 reads CASSFFPVSYEQYF. The CDR3 coding sequence is TGTGCCAGCAGCTTCTTTCCAGTATCCTACGAGCAGTACTTC.

This clonotype was picked up a small number of times. The gene calls are TRBV7-9 and TRBJ2-5, with D perhaps matching TRBD2 (6 bases). The CDR3 has 14 amino acids. Trimming left V 4 bases short and J 2 bases short, with 11 bases between. Looked up from germline, CDR1 is SEHNR and CDR2 is FQNEAQ (reference sequence). CDR3 DNA sequence: TGTGCCAGCAGCTCCGGTCGGGGGCAAGAGACCCAGTACTTC. Protein sequence: CASSSGRGQETQYF.

The gene calls are TRBV18 and TRBJ1-1; D might be TRBD1 (5 bases). With 4 bases removed from V and 5 bases from J, the gap between germline ends came to 14 bases. The CDR3 contains 14 residues. The germline CDR1 and CDR2 sequences are KGHSH and LQKENI. Here the CDR3 DNA reads TGTGCCAGCTCACTAGGGGAGGGTTTGACTGAAGCTTTCTTT. This sequence encodes CASSLGEGLTEAFF.

This clonotype occurred many times. The chain joins TRBV6-2 or TRBV6-3 to TRBJ2-7; 7 nucleotides agree with TRBD1. After removal of 5 bases from V and 1 base from J, the junction contained 8 bases not matched to a gene. This CDR3 is built from 15 residues. Germline V gene data show CDR1 as MNHEY and CDR2 as SVGEGT. The CDR3 region has the DNA TGTGCCAGCAGTCCCGACAGGGTGGGATCCTACGAGCAGTACTTC. This translates into CASSPDRVGSYEQYF.